The 30 T cell receptor beta chains below all came from one sample that was sequenced in a study of T cell responses to AZD1222 COVID-19 vaccine. The assay was immunoSEQ multiplex PCR, and TCRdb's table has in-frame clones only and misses some. The table lists 50,000 to 70,000 clones, approximately 86% of them singletons, with less than 9% in the top ten. Sequencing used peripheral blood, obtained 28 days after the second AZD1222 dose. The receptors stem from an adult who received the AZD1222 COVID-19 vaccine.

This chain uses TRBV6-5 with TRBJ1-6; D might be TRBD1 (5 bases). CDR1 and CDR2 from the germline V gene are MNHEY and SVGAGI. This CDR3 comprises 14 residues. Between the trimmed V and J ends, which lost 7 bases and 5 bases, there was a span of 12 bases. The CDR3 bases are TGTGCCAGCATACGGGGGGGACATAATTCACCCCTCCACTTT. Its protein product is CASIRGGHNSPLHF.

The chain uses TRBV19 and TRBJ2-7, with TRBD2 as a possible D gene (5 bases). The CDR3 sequence is 15 residues long. Trimming pared 3 bases from V and 6 bases from J, leaving 18 bases between. Germline V CDR1 and CDR2: LNHDA, SQIVND (reference sequence). The CDR3 sequence is CASSILKAGVAEQYF. CDR3 DNA sequence: TGTGCCAGTAGTATTCTTAAGGCGGGTGTCGCCGAGCAGTACTTC.

CDR3 nucleotides: TGTGCTAGTGGTTTGACAGGGGGCGCATCAGCTTTCTTT. Encoded protein: CASGLTGGASAFF. The chain uses TRBV12-5 and TRBJ1-1, with TRBD1 matching 9 bases. The CDR3 is 13 residues long. The ends lost 2 bases at V and 10 bases at J; junction bases unmatched: 5. The germline V gene has CDR1 LGHNT and CDR2 FRNRAP.

The V and J genes are TRBV19 and TRBJ1-5; D is perhaps TRBD1 (5 bases). The CDR3 runs to 13 residues. The V gene lost 4 bases and the J gene lost 7 bases, with 11 bases spanning the gap. Looked up from germline, CDR1 is LNHDA and CDR2 is SQIVND (reference sequence). The CDR3 is CASSTPQGQPQHF. Written as DNA, the CDR3 is TGTGCCAGTAGTACACCTCAGGGCCAGCCCCAGCATTTT.

This clone occurred a few times. The rearrangement links TRBV11-2 to TRBJ2-3; D is uncertain. CDR1 and CDR2 (germline): SGHAT, FQNNGV. Deletions cut 4 bases from V and 3 bases from J, with 5 bases between. The length of the CDR3 is 12 residues. In nucleotides, the CDR3 is TGTGCCAGCAGCTGGCGTACAGATACGCAGTATTTT. This translates into CASSWRTDTQYF.

The chain uses TRBV3-1 (or the pseudogene TRBV3-2) and TRBJ1-5; the match to TRBD1 covers 9 bases. Germline V gene sequence: CDR1 LGHDT, CDR2 YNNKEL (reference sequence). J lost 7 bases, V lost 5 bases, and 6 bases had no gene match. The CDR3 contains 14 residues. The CDR3 loop is CASSVTGGEQPQHF. CDR3 nucleotide sequence: TGTGCCAGCAGCGTAACAGGGGGCGAACAGCCCCAGCATTTT.

V is TRBV5-6 and J is TRBJ1-4; possible D gene TRBD1, 5 bases. The CDR3 totals 15 residues. The V end lost 0 bases, the J end lost 10 bases, and 16 bases lay between the germline ends. The germline CDR1 and CDR2 sequences are SGHDT and YYEEEE. CDR3 amino acids: CASSLDFRDGGKLFF. The CDR3 DNA reads as TGTGCCAGCAGCTTGGATTTCAGGGATGGGGGAAAACTGTTTTTT.

J is TRBJ1-6 and V is TRBV6-5; TRBD1 is a possible D gene (5 bases). Germline V lookup: CDR1 MNHEY, CDR2 SVGAGI. This CDR3 comprises 15 residues. Trimming took 6 bases from V and 7 from J, leaving 16 bases between them. The CDR3 DNA reads TGTGCCAGCAGACCAAAGGGGAATCCAAATTCACCCCTCCACTTT. It yields the protein CASRPKGNPNSPLHF.

The genes are TRBV19 and TRBJ2-7, with a weak D call TRBD2 (5 bases). Per germline, CDR1 LNHDA and CDR2 SQIVND (reference sequence). The CDR3 loop spans 16 amino acids. Deletions cut 3 bases from V and 2 bases from J, with 17 bases between. CDR3 bases: TGTGCCAGTAGTATGTCCCCAGCGGATACGCCCTACGAGCAGTACTTC. It is translated as CASSMSPADTPYEQYF.

V gene TRBV19 combines with J gene TRBJ2-3; tentative D call: TRBD2 (5 bases). This CDR3 contains 13 residues. The ends were cut back, 5 bases at V and 7 bases at J, with 13 bases in the middle. Germline V gene lookup returns CDR1 LNHDA and CDR2 SQIVND (reference sequence). For the CDR3, the DNA is TGTGCCAGTAGTGCGGACTGGGCGAATACGCAGTATTTT. This gives the protein CASSADWANTQYF.

V and J are TRBV9 and TRBJ2-2; no definite D call. The germline V gene has CDR1 SGDLS and CDR2 YYNGEE. The length of the CDR3 is 13 residues. Trimming took 0 bases from V and 1 from J, leaving 1 base between them. The CDR3 bases are TGTGCCAGCAGCGTAGGGAACACCGGGGAGCTGTTTTTT. Translating gives CASSVGNTGELFF. Supplemented by reference TRBV9 and TRBJ2-2, the full variable domain reads DSGVTQTPKHLITATGQRVTLRCSPRSGDLSVYWYQQSLDQGLQFLIQYYNGEERAKGNILERFSAQQFPDLHSELNLSSLELGDSALYFCASSVGNTGELFFGEGSRLTVL.

The V gene is TRBV28, the J gene TRBJ1-2, with no clear D. Per germline, CDR1 MDHEN and CDR2 SYDVKM. There are 14 residues in the CDR3. V was clipped by 5 bases and J by 0 bases, with 10 bases between them. The CDR3 bases are TGTGCCAGCAGTCCATATAACGCTAACTATGGCTACACCTTC. Translating it yields CASSPYNANYGYTF.

There are a few counts of this clone. V gene TRBV28 combines with J gene TRBJ2-1; 7 positions agree with TRBD2. The CDR3 has 15 amino acids. From germline, CDR1 is MDHEN and CDR2 SYDVKM. V shed 3 bases and J 2 bases; nucleotides not matched to a gene: 4. The CDR3 protein is CASSLGGEAYNEQFF. The CDR3 DNA reads as TGTGCCAGCAGTTTGGGGGGGGAAGCCTACAATGAGCAGTTCTTC.

The J gene is TRBJ2-5, the V gene TRBV5-6, with D hard to call. The CDR3 contains 11 residues. V gave up 4 bases and J gave up 3 bases, with 4 bases separating them. Per the germline V gene, CDR1 is SGHDT and CDR2 is YYEEEE. The CDR3 region is CASSREETQYF. CDR3 DNA sequence: TGTGCCAGCAGCAGAGAAGAGACCCAGTACTTC.

The chain links TRBV3-1 (or the pseudogene TRBV3-2) to TRBJ1-4; D is ambiguous. The CDR3 loop spans 16 amino acids. The V and J ends lost 2 bases and 4 bases respectively, with 14 bases between them. The germline gives CDR1 LGHDT, CDR2 YNNKEL (reference sequence). CDR3 sequence: CASSQSSIGINEKLFF. Here the CDR3 DNA reads TGTGCCAGCAGCCAATCGAGTATAGGGATTAATGAAAAACTGTTTTTT.

This clone appeared once. J is TRBJ1-1 and V is TRBV7-2, with 8 bases fitting TRBD1. J was trimmed by 7 bases and V by 3 bases; bases with no gene match: 7. The CDR3 covers 14 residues. Germline CDR1 and CDR2: SGHTA and FQGNSA. CDR3 sequence: CASSFPTGDYEAFF. The CDR3 bases are TGTGCCAGCAGCTTCCCGACAGGGGACTATGAAGCTTTCTTT.

The CDR3 spells CASSNPTQNTEAFF. Written as DNA, the CDR3 is TGTGCCAGCAGCAACCCGACCCAGAACACTGAAGCTTTCTTT. This sequence joins TRBV2 and TRBJ1-1; no firm D call. This CDR3 is built from 14 residues. Germline values: CDR1 SNHLY, CDR2 FYNNEI. V lost 6 bases, J lost 1 base, and 12 bases lay in between.

J is TRBJ1-2 and V is TRBV6-6, with D possibly being TRBD1 (5 bases). Germline V gives CDR1 MNHNY, CDR2 SVGAGI (reference sequence). The germline V and J ends were trimmed by 0 bases and 2 bases, with 13 bases remaining between them. The CDR3 covers 16 residues. The CDR3 spells CASSYSGPRANYGYTF. The CDR3 bases are TGTGCCAGCAGTTACTCGGGGCCGCGGGCCAACTATGGCTACACCTTC.

J is TRBJ2-5 and V is TRBV27; 7 bases agree with TRBD2. J lost 4 bases, V lost 5 bases, and 4 bases had no gene match. This CDR3 has 13 residues. Germline CDR1 and CDR2: MNHEY and SMNVEV (reference sequence). The DNA for the CDR3 is TGTGCCAGCAGTGTCTCGGGGGGAGAGACCCAGTACTTC. Encoded protein: CASSVSGGETQYF.

This clone occurred once. This CDR3 reads CASSQSNVNPGNTIYF. The CDR3 nucleotides are TGTGCCAGCAGCCAATCGAACGTTAACCCTGGAAACACCATATATTTT. The chain recombines TRBV16 with TRBJ1-3; no reliable D call. Germline V CDR1 and CDR2: KGHSY, FQNENV. The CDR3 totals 16 residues. Trimming shortened V by 0 bases and J by 2 bases, and 11 bases separated the two germline ends.

The V call is TRBV5-1, the J call TRBJ2-7; D is unclear. Trimming removed 2 bases from V and 0 bases from J, with 15 bases in between. This CDR3 has 16 amino acids. Germline CDR1 SGHRS, CDR2 YFSETQ. The CDR3, as DNA: TGCGCCAGCAGCTTAACCGGGCCACCCAACTCCTACGAGCAGTACTTC. Its protein product is CASSLTGPPNSYEQYF.

The rearrangement uses TRBV6-2 or TRBV6-3 and TRBJ2-7, with D perhaps matching TRBD2 (6 bases). The CDR3 is 13 amino acids. The germline V gene encodes CDR1 MNHEY and CDR2 SVGEGT. V was cut by 2 bases and J by 7 bases, with 12 bases left in between. The CDR3 sequence is CASSYVGGREQYF. In nucleotides, the CDR3 is TGTGCCAGCAGTTACGTCGGAGGGCGAGAGCAGTACTTC.

The V gene is TRBV18, the J gene TRBJ2-5, with D perhaps TRBD2 (5 bases). V was pared by 7 bases and J by 0 bases, with 15 bases between. The CDR3 contains 15 residues. Germline CDR1 KGHSH, CDR2 LQKENI. The CDR3 DNA reads as TGTGCCAGCTTAGCCCGGGAAGGGTACCAAGAGACCCAGTACTTC. Its protein product is CASLAREGYQETQYF. Together with reference TRBV18 and TRBJ2-5, the CDR3 gives the full variable domain: NAGVMQNPRHLVRRRGQEARLRCSPMKGHSHVYWYRQLPEEGLKFMVYLQKENIIDESGMPKERFSAEFPKEGPSILRIQQVVRGDSAAYFCASLAREGYQETQYFGPGTRLLVL.

The chain uses TRBV6-5 and TRBJ1-1; no reliable D call. The germline V gene encodes CDR1 MNHEY and CDR2 SVGAGI. The length of the CDR3 is 14 residues. V was clipped by 2 bases and J by 1 base, with 8 bases between them. CDR3 bases: TGTGCCAGCAGTTACCGGACGGGGAACACTGAAGCTTTCTTT. Translation gives CASSYRTGNTEAFF.

The chain couples TRBV4-3 to TRBJ1-5; D might be TRBD1 (5 bases). The V gene lost 3 bases and the J gene lost 7 bases, with 19 bases spanning the gap. Per germline, CDR1 LGHNA and CDR2 YSLEER. This CDR3 region has 16 residues. For the CDR3, the DNA is TGCGCCAGCAGCCAGGCCGCCGGGACCCGGGAGCAGCCCCAGCATTTT. This encodes CASSQAAGTREQPQHF.

CDR3 sequence: CASSTGAFDEQYF. The CDR3 nucleotides are TGTGCCAGCAGTACAGGGGCCTTTGACGAGCAGTACTTC. The V call is TRBV28, the J call TRBJ2-7; TRBD1 matches 7 bases. The V segment lost 5 bases and the J segment 5 bases; nucleotides outside the gene matches: 6. This CDR3 contains 13 residues. Germline assignment: CDR1 MDHEN and CDR2 SYDVKM.

In DNA form, the CDR3 reads TGTGCCAGCAGTTTGAAGGGCCCCCTCTATGGCTACACCTTC. Translated: CASSLKGPLYGYTF. The chain uses TRBV28 and TRBJ1-2; no clear D. From germline, CDR1 is MDHEN and CDR2 SYDVKM. The CDR3 runs 14 residues. V was cut by 3 bases and J by 4 bases, with 12 bases left in between.

The V and J genes are TRBV7-9 and TRBJ2-1; D might be TRBD2 (5 bases). The CDR3 consists of 14 residues. In germline, CDR1 is SEHNR, CDR2 FQNEAQ (reference sequence). Trimming took off 4 bases at V and 10 bases at J, with 17 bases between the two ends. The CDR3 region is CASSSGTHSGEQFF. As DNA, the CDR3 is TGTGCCAGCAGCTCGGGAACACACTCAGGCGAGCAGTTCTTC.

V usage is TRBV29-1 and J usage is TRBJ2-3; TRBD2 aligns across 13 bases. The germline V gene encodes CDR1 SQVTM and CDR2 ANQGSEA. CDR3 length: 12 amino acids. J lost 7 bases, V lost 7 bases, and 2 bases had no gene match. CDR3 DNA: TGCAGCGCCGGGACTAGCGGGAATACGCAGTATTTT. It is translated as CSAGTSGNTQYF.

The chain recombines TRBV4-1 with TRBJ1-5; D may be TRBD1 (5 bases). The CDR3 loop spans 15 amino acids. V lost 3 bases to trimming and J lost 8 bases, with 17 bases between them. Per the germline V gene, CDR1 is MGHRA and CDR2 is YSYEKL. The CDR3 DNA sequence: TGCGCCAGCAGCCAGTTCCAATGGGGGGTAGAGCCCCAGCATTTT. The encoded protein is CASSQFQWGVEPQHF.